A selection of T cell receptor beta chains follows, all from one sample in a study of long-term antiretroviral therapy in people with HIV. Produced via immunoSEQ multiplex PCR; TCRdb's table is partial and in-frame only. This table has fewer than 35,000 clones, roughly 85% appearing once. The sample in question was unsorted PBMCs, obtained roughly 3.3 years after starting antiretroviral therapy. The receptors were sampled from a man aged 18-30 years with HIV. The CDR3 runs from the conserved cysteine through the conserved F or W. D genes are given only for firm matches. Some rows have no size entry. The others give once, few or many, or a class for an expanded clone.

clone_size: NA; j_call: TRBJ2-2; d_call: NA; v_call: TRBV18; cdr3_nt: TGTGCCAGCTCACCATTCGAGCAGGGCTTCACCGGGGAGCTGTTTTTT; cdr3_aa: CASSPFEQGFTGELFF
clone_size: NA; j_call: TRBJ1-5; d_call: NA; v_call: TRBV4-1; cdr3_nt: TGCGCCAGCAGTCTGGCCGGGGGGCTGGATCCTGGCAATCAGCCCCAGCATTTT; cdr3_aa: CASSLAGGLDPGNQPQHF
clone_size: NA; j_call: TRBJ1-4; d_call: NA; v_call: TRBV9; cdr3_nt: TGTGCCAGCAGCGTAGCGGGCAGAGTTAATGAAAAACTGTTTTTT; cdr3_aa: CASSVAGRVNEKLFF
clone_size: medium-sized; j_call: TRBJ1-2; d_call: NA; v_call: TRBV19; cdr3_nt: TGTGCCAGTAGTACAACAAGTCCACACTATGGCTACACCTTC; cdr3_aa: CASSTTSPHYGYTF
clone_size: NA; j_call: TRBJ2-7; d_call: NA; v_call: TRBV4-3; cdr3_nt: TGCGCCAGCAGCCAAGATACGGGGACCCTCTACGAGCAGTACTTC; cdr3_aa: CASSQDTGTLYEQYF
clone_size: NA; j_call: TRBJ2-1; d_call: NA; v_call: TRBV5-1; cdr3_nt: TGCGCCAGCAGCTTGGTCCCCTACAATGAGCAGTTCTTC; cdr3_aa: CASSLVPYNEQFF
clone_size: once; j_call: TRBJ2-7; d_call: TRBD1; v_call: TRBV2; cdr3_nt: TGTGCCAGCAGTGACCCCTTGGGACAGGAATACTCCTACGAGCAGTACTTC; cdr3_aa: CASSDPLGQEYSYEQYF
clone_size: NA; j_call: TRBJ1-1; d_call: NA; v_call: TRBV19; cdr3_nt: TGTGCCAGTAGTATCGTGGTCGGGGGCACTGAAGCTTTCTTT; cdr3_aa: CASSIVVGGTEAFF
clone_size: NA; j_call: TRBJ1-4; d_call: NA; v_call: TRBV5-4; cdr3_nt: TGTGCCAGCAGCTTGGGTCCTGAAACTAATGAAAAACTGTTTTTT; cdr3_aa: CASSLGPETNEKLFF
clone_size: NA; j_call: TRBJ2-1; d_call: TRBD2; v_call: TRBV7-2; cdr3_nt: TGTGCCAGCAGCGTAATAGCGGGGGACTCCTACAATGAGCAGTTCTTC; cdr3_aa: CASSVIAGDSYNEQFF
clone_size: NA; j_call: TRBJ2-7; d_call: NA; v_call: TRBV18; cdr3_nt: TGTGCCAGCTCACCATTCGGGACTCCCTCCTACGAGCAGTACTTC; cdr3_aa: CASSPFGTPSYEQYF
clone_size: few; j_call: TRBJ2-2; d_call: TRBD1; v_call: TRBV27; cdr3_nt: TGTGCCAGCACCCTTGGGACAGGGGATTACACCGGGGAGCTGTTTTTT; cdr3_aa: CASTLGTGDYTGELFF
clone_size: medium-sized; j_call: TRBJ2-7; d_call: TRBD1; v_call: TRBV28; cdr3_nt: TGTGCCAGCAGTTCGACAGGGGGAGAGTCCTACGAGCAGTACTTC; cdr3_aa: CASSSTGGESYEQYF
clone_size: NA; j_call: TRBJ2-7; d_call: TRBD2; v_call: TRBV9; cdr3_nt: TGTGCCAGCAGCTTAAGCGGGGGGGACGAGCAGTACTTC; cdr3_aa: CASSLSGGDEQYF
clone_size: NA; j_call: TRBJ1-1; d_call: NA; v_call: TRBV5-6; cdr3_nt: TGTGCCAGCAGCTTTAGACATTTTCGCGACACTGAAGCTTTCTTT; cdr3_aa: CASSFRHFRDTEAFF
clone_size: NA; j_call: TRBJ1-1; d_call: NA; v_call: TRBV5-1; cdr3_nt: TGCGCCAGCAGCTTGGAAGGGAGAGGCCCTGAAGCTTTCTTT; cdr3_aa: CASSLEGRGPEAFF
clone_size: once; j_call: TRBJ2-3; d_call: NA; v_call: TRBV11-1; cdr3_nt: TGTGCCAGCATGCTTAAAGGGGGCACAGATACGCAGTATTTT; cdr3_aa: CASMLKGGTDTQYF
clone_size: NA; j_call: TRBJ1-3; d_call: NA; v_call: TRBV25-1; cdr3_nt: TGTGCCAGCAGGGATCCTATGTTAAGCTCTGGAAACACCATATATTTT; cdr3_aa: CASRDPMLSSGNTIYF
clone_size: NA; j_call: TRBJ1-1; d_call: NA; v_call: TRBV4-1; cdr3_nt: TGCGCCAGCAGGCCCCGGGAGACGAACACTGAAGCTTTCTTT; cdr3_aa: CASRPRETNTEAFF
clone_size: NA; j_call: TRBJ2-4; d_call: NA; v_call: TRBV28; cdr3_nt: TGTGCCAGCAACAACGAGGGATTGGGTATGGACATTCAGTACTTC; cdr3_aa: CASNNEGLGMDIQYF
clone_size: NA; j_call: TRBJ2-7; d_call: TRBD1; v_call: TRBV6-5; cdr3_nt: TGTGCCAGCAGTTCGACAGGGCACGAGCAGTACTTC; cdr3_aa: CASSSTGHEQYF
clone_size: NA; j_call: TRBJ1-1; d_call: TRBD1; v_call: TRBV20-1; cdr3_nt: TGCAGTGCCGACAGGGAGGTAACTTTCTTT; cdr3_aa: CSADREVTFF
clone_size: NA; j_call: TRBJ2-7; d_call: NA; v_call: TRBV5-1; cdr3_nt: TGCGCCAGCACCACCTCGGCGGGGCCTGGGATCGAGCAGTACTTC; cdr3_aa: CASTTSAGPGIEQYF
clone_size: NA; j_call: TRBJ2-1; d_call: NA; v_call: TRBV4-3; cdr3_nt: TGCGCCAGCAGCCGTAAGCTTGGGGAGAGCTCCTACAATGAGCAGTTCTTC; cdr3_aa: CASSRKLGESSYNEQFF
clone_size: few; j_call: TRBJ1-2; d_call: NA; v_call: TRBV6-1; cdr3_nt: TGTGCCAGCAGTGCCGGGATCGTAAACTATGGCTACACCTTC; cdr3_aa: CASSAGIVNYGYTF
clone_size: NA; j_call: TRBJ1-1; d_call: TRBD1; v_call: TRBV28; cdr3_nt: TGTGCCAGCAGTTTAGGCAGGGGGCTTACTGAAGCTTTCTTT; cdr3_aa: CASSLGRGLTEAFF
clone_size: NA; j_call: TRBJ2-7; d_call: NA; v_call: TRBV2; cdr3_nt: TGTGCCAGCGGGGCAGGGCCTAGCTCCTACGAGCAGTACTTC; cdr3_aa: CASGAGPSSYEQYF
clone_size: once; j_call: TRBJ2-3; d_call: NA; v_call: TRBV11-2; cdr3_nt: TGTGCCAGCAGCTCCGGAAGCCTCAGCACAGATACGCAGTATTTT; cdr3_aa: CASSSGSLSTDTQYF
clone_size: NA; j_call: TRBJ1-1; d_call: NA; v_call: TRBV27; cdr3_nt: TGTGCCAGCAGTTCGAGGAGCACTGAAGCTTTCTTT; cdr3_aa: CASSSRSTEAFF
clone_size: NA; j_call: TRBJ1-1; d_call: NA; v_call: TRBV9; cdr3_nt: TGTGCCAGCAGCGTAGCTACAAGTAGGGATGAAGCTTTCTTT; cdr3_aa: CASSVATSRDEAFF
clone_size: NA; j_call: TRBJ1-1; d_call: TRBD1; v_call: TRBV6-1; cdr3_nt: TGTGCCAGCAGTGAAGCGCTGGGGACAGACACAAACACTGAAGCTTTCTTT; cdr3_aa: CASSEALGTDTNTEAFF
clone_size: once; j_call: TRBJ1-5; d_call: NA; v_call: TRBV27; cdr3_nt: TGTGCCAGCAGTTTAAATTGGAGCAATCAGCCCCAGCATTTT; cdr3_aa: CASSLNWSNQPQHF
clone_size: NA; j_call: TRBJ2-7; d_call: NA; v_call: TRBV9; cdr3_nt: TGTGCCAGCAGCGTAGTGGCAGGGAGCCACGAGCAGTACTTC; cdr3_aa: CASSVVAGSHEQYF
clone_size: NA; j_call: TRBJ2-5; d_call: TRBD1; v_call: TRBV27; cdr3_nt: TGTGCCAGCAGTCTAGGTGGGACAGGACAAGAGACCCAGTACTTC; cdr3_aa: CASSLGGTGQETQYF
clone_size: NA; j_call: TRBJ2-7; d_call: NA; v_call: TRBV18; cdr3_nt: TGTGCCAGCTCACCCGCGGCAGGGACCTCCTACGAGCAGTACTTC; cdr3_aa: CASSPAAGTSYEQYF
clone_size: NA; j_call: TRBJ2-2; d_call: NA; v_call: TRBV11-3; cdr3_nt: TGTGCCAGCAGCCCGGGCCCAACGCTCGCACACACCGGGGAGCTGTTTTTT; cdr3_aa: CASSPGPTLAHTGELFF
clone_size: NA; j_call: TRBJ2-7; d_call: NA; v_call: TRBV5-6; cdr3_nt: TGTGCCAGCAGCCGCCGGACAGTAAATCCCTACGAGCAGTACTTC; cdr3_aa: CASSRRTVNPYEQYF
clone_size: NA; j_call: TRBJ1-1; d_call: NA; v_call: TRBV6-5; cdr3_nt: TGTGCCAGCAGCCCCACCACAGGGACTGAAGCTTTCTTT; cdr3_aa: CASSPTTGTEAFF
clone_size: NA; j_call: TRBJ2-1; d_call: NA; v_call: TRBV19; cdr3_nt: TGTGCCAGTAGTATGGGGGGGGGCTATGAGCAGTTCTTC; cdr3_aa: CASSMGGGYEQFF
clone_size: NA; j_call: TRBJ1-1; d_call: NA; v_call: TRBV4-3; cdr3_nt: TGCGCCAGCAGCCAAGATCGGGTCGGGGGGCCCAACACTGAAGCTTTCTTT; cdr3_aa: CASSQDRVGGPNTEAFF
clone_size: NA; j_call: TRBJ1-1; d_call: NA; v_call: TRBV6-5; cdr3_nt: TGTGCCAGCAGCCGAACACCGGGCTTCACTGAAGCTTTCTTT; cdr3_aa: CASSRTPGFTEAFF
clone_size: NA; j_call: TRBJ2-1; d_call: TRBD1; v_call: TRBV11-2; cdr3_nt: TGTGCCAGCAGCTTAGAACAGGGGGCGAATGAGCAGTTCTTC; cdr3_aa: CASSLEQGANEQFF
clone_size: NA; j_call: TRBJ2-5; d_call: TRBD2; v_call: TRBV18; cdr3_nt: TGTGCCAGCTCACCACCTTGGGCTAGCGGGAGGACTATTAAAGAGACCCAGTACTTC; cdr3_aa: CASSPPWASGRTIKETQYF
clone_size: NA; j_call: TRBJ2-1; d_call: NA; v_call: TRBV9; cdr3_nt: TGTGCCAGCAGCGTAGTCCGGGACTTGAACAATGAGCAGTTCTTC; cdr3_aa: CASSVVRDLNNEQFF
clone_size: few; j_call: TRBJ1-4; d_call: NA; v_call: TRBV6-5; cdr3_nt: TGTGCCAGCAGTTACTCCCCGGGTGTCTCAATACTGTTTTTT; cdr3_aa: CASSYSPGVSILFF
clone_size: NA; j_call: TRBJ2-3; d_call: TRBD1; v_call: TRBV7-9; cdr3_nt: TGTGCCAGCAGCTTACCGGGACAGGGGGCGAGAGATACGCAGTATTTT; cdr3_aa: CASSLPGQGARDTQYF
clone_size: NA; j_call: TRBJ2-5; d_call: NA; v_call: TRBV6-6; cdr3_nt: TGTGCCAGCAGTTACTCTCACAAGCCGCATCAAGAGACCCAGTACTTC; cdr3_aa: CASSYSHKPHQETQYF
clone_size: NA; j_call: TRBJ1-2; d_call: TRBD1; v_call: TRBV27; cdr3_nt: TGTGCCAGCAGTTCACCGGGACAGGGAGGGGGCTACACCTTC; cdr3_aa: CASSSPGQGGGYTF
clone_size: NA; j_call: TRBJ2-2; d_call: NA; v_call: TRBV5-6; cdr3_nt: TGTGCCAGCAGCTTGCTCCCCGGGGAGCTGTTTTTT; cdr3_aa: CASSLLPGELFF
clone_size: NA; j_call: TRBJ1-2; d_call: NA; v_call: TRBV6-5; cdr3_nt: TGTGCCAGCAGCTACGGGGGCCAGGACCACTATGGCTACACCTTC; cdr3_aa: CASSYGGQDHYGYTF
clone_size: NA; j_call: TRBJ2-7; d_call: NA; v_call: TRBV10-3; cdr3_nt: TGTGCCATCAGTGAGTCGAGGACGGGTCCGTACGAGCAGTACTTC; cdr3_aa: CAISESRTGPYEQYF
clone_size: once; j_call: TRBJ2-1; d_call: NA; v_call: TRBV19; cdr3_nt: TGTGCCAGTAGTGGGGAGAGGGCCTACAATGAGCAGTTCTTC; cdr3_aa: CASSGERAYNEQFF
clone_size: NA; j_call: TRBJ2-2; d_call: TRBD1; v_call: TRBV23-1; cdr3_nt: TGCGCCAGCAGTCACCTCGGACAGGGGGCGGCCGGGGAGCTGTTTTTT; cdr3_aa: CASSHLGQGAAGELFF
clone_size: NA; j_call: TRBJ1-6; d_call: NA; v_call: TRBV6-5; cdr3_nt: TGTGCCAGCAGACTGGAGGGGAGTCAGAATTCACCCCTCCACTTT; cdr3_aa: CASRLEGSQNSPLHF